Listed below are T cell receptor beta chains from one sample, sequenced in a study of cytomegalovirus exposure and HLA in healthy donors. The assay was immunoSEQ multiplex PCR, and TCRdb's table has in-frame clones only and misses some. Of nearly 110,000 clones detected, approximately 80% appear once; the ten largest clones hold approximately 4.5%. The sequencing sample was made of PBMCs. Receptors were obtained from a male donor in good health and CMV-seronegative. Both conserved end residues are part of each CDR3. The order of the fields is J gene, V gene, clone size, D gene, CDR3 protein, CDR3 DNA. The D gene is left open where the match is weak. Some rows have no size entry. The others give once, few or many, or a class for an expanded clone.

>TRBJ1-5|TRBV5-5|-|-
CASSAGTLSNQPQHF
TGTGCCAGCAGCGCCGGGACACTTAGCAATCAGCCCCAGCATTTT
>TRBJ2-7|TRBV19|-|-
CASSPVTYRNYEQYF
TGTGCCAGTAGCCCTGTTACTTACAGAAACTACGAGCAGTACTTC
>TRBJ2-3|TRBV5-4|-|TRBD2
CASSLALAGPTDTQYF
TGTGCCAGCAGCTTGGCCCTAGCGGGGCCCACAGATACGCAGTATTTT
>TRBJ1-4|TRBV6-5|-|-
CASRDTINEKLFF
TGTGCCAGCCGGGACACGATAAATGAAAAACTGTTTTTT
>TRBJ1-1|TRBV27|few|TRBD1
CASSWTGRGTEAFF
TGTGCCAGCAGCTGGACAGGGAGGGGGACTGAAGCTTTCTTT
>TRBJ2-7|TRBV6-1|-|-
CASSDRDSTYEQYF
TGTGCCAGCAGTGATCGGGACTCTACCTACGAGCAGTACTTC
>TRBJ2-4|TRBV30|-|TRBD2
CAWTASGVNIQYF
TGTGCCTGGACGGCTAGCGGGGTAAACATTCAGTACTTC
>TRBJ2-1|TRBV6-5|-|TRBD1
CASLSLGQGRIEQFF
TGTGCCAGCCTGTCTTTGGGACAGGGAAGGATTGAGCAGTTCTTC
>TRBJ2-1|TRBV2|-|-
CASSDRSFSYNEQFF
TGTGCCAGCAGTGACAGATCCTTCTCCTACAATGAGCAGTTCTTC
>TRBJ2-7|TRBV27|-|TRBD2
CASKRGGSGRAENEQYF
TGTGCCAGCAAGAGGGGAGGTAGCGGGAGGGCCGAAAACGAGCAGTACTTC
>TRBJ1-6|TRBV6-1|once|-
CASSGDTSVSPLHF
TGTGCCAGCAGTGGGGACACGTCCGTGTCACCCCTCCACTTT
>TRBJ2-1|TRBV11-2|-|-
CASSLGRDNEQFF
TGTGCCAGCAGCTTAGGTCGAGACAATGAGCAGTTCTTC
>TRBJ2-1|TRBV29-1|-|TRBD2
CSVDGTSGSYEQFF
TGCAGCGTTGATGGGACTAGCGGGAGCTATGAGCAGTTCTTC
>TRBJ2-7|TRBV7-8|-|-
CASSLEASAYYEQYF
TGTGCCAGCAGCTTAGAAGCTAGCGCGTACTACGAGCAGTACTTC
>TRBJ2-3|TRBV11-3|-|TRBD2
CASSPGLAGLRTDTQYF
TGTGCCAGCAGCCCGGGACTAGCGGGACTTAGAACAGATACGCAGTATTTT
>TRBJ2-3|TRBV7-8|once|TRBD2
CASSLALLAGVSTDTQYF
TGTGCCAGCAGCTTAGCTTTACTAGCGGGAGTGAGCACAGATACGCAGTATTTT
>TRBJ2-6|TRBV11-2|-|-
CASSPPGANVLTF
TGTGCCAGCAGCCCTCCTGGGGCCAACGTCCTGACTTTC
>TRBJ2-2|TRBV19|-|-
CASSSNRELTGELFF
TGTGCCAGTAGTTCGAACCGGGAACTTACCGGGGAGCTGTTTTTT
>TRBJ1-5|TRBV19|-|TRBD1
CASSIEGTVIQPQHF
TGTGCCAGTAGTATCGAGGGGACAGTTATTCAGCCCCAGCATTTT
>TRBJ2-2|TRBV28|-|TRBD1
CASSFRGTGNTGELFF
TGTGCCAGCAGTTTCCGCGGGACAGGGAACACCGGGGAGCTGTTTTTT
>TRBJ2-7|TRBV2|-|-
CASRSRWANYEQYF
TGTGCCAGCAGGTCTCGATGGGCCAACTACGAGCAGTACTTC
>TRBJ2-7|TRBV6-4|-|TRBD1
CASSRDRGYEQYF
TGTGCCAGCAGCCGGGACAGGGGTTACGAGCAGTACTTC
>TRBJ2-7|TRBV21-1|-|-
CASSKRGGREADSYEQYF
TGTGCCAGCAGCAAACGAGGGGGTCGGGAGGCGGATTCCTACGAGCAGTACTTC